This T cell receptor beta chain is drawn from a study of CD8 T cells in ankylosing spondylitis. Points from the study as a whole: As reported, disease-linked clones showed significant enrichment in matched ankylosing spondylitis synovial fluid. Characteristic of ankylosing spondylitis blood, it appeared, was a TCR beta motif comprising roughly eight highly homologous variants.

This clonotype has just a few counts. Its antigen is unknown. From the 5' RACE reads, TCRdb called clonotypes with MiXCR, one entry per CDR3 protein. The data show more than 600,000 distinct CDR3 sequences, around a fifth seen once. The germline V gene has CDR1 SGHKS and CDR2 YYEKEE (reference sequence). The CDR3 contains 15 residues. Trimming removed 0 bases from V and 4 bases from J, with 8 bases in between. This receptor was identified in a male donor with ankylosing spondylitis. The rearrangement joins TRBV5-5 to TRBJ1-6; the D is unclear. Sequencing was done on a sample of blood, either unsorted or a sorted T cell fraction (not recorded which). In nucleotides, the CDR3 is TGTGCCAGCAGCTTGGCGGTGGGTTATAATTCACCCCTCCACTTT. It codes for CASSLAVGYNSPLHF.